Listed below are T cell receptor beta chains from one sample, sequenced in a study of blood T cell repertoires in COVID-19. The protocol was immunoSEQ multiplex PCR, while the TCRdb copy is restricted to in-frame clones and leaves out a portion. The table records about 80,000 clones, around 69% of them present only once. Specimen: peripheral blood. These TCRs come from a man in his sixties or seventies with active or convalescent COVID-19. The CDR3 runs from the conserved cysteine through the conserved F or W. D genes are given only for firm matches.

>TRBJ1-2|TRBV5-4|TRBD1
CASSSRTGSDGYTF
TGTGCCAGCAGCTCCCGGACAGGTTCCGATGGCTACACCTTC
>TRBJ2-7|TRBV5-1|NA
CASSFGRGISYEQYF
TGCGCCAGCAGCTTCGGCAGGGGAATTTCCTACGAGCAGTACTTC
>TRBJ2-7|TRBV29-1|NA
CSVGDSGYEQYF
TGCAGCGTTGGCGACAGTGGATACGAGCAGTACTTC
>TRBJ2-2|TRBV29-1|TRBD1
CSTRQGARTGELFF
TGCAGCACCCGACAGGGGGCACGGACCGGGGAGCTGTTTTTT
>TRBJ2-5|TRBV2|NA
CASMLSEGTQYF
TGTGCCAGCATGCTTTCGGAGGGGACCCAGTACTTC
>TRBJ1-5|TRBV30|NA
CAWSVGTVLSNQPQHF
TGTGCCTGGAGTGTTGGTACAGTTCTTTCCAATCAGCCCCAGCATTTT
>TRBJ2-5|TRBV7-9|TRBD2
CASSLASSGGKTQYF
TGTGCCAGCAGCTTAGCCTCTAGCGGGGGTAAGACCCAGTACTTC
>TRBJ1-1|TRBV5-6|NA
CASSLGQVDTEAFF
TGTGCCAGCAGCTTGGGTCAGGTGGACACTGAAGCTTTCTTT
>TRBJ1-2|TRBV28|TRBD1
CASSLPGTDNNYGYTF
TGTGCCAGCAGTTTACCCGGGACAGACAATAACTATGGCTACACCTTC
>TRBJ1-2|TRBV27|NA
CASSRTANNYGYTF
TGTGCCAGCAGTAGGACAGCAAATAACTATGGCTACACCTTC
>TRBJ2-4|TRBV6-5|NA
CASSHQDIQYF
TGTGCCAGCAGTCACCAGGACATTCAGTACTTC
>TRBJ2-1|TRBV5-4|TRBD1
CASSPRGLQGSSGEQFF
TGTGCCAGCAGCCCCCGGGGTCTACAGGGGAGTAGTGGTGAGCAGTTCTTC